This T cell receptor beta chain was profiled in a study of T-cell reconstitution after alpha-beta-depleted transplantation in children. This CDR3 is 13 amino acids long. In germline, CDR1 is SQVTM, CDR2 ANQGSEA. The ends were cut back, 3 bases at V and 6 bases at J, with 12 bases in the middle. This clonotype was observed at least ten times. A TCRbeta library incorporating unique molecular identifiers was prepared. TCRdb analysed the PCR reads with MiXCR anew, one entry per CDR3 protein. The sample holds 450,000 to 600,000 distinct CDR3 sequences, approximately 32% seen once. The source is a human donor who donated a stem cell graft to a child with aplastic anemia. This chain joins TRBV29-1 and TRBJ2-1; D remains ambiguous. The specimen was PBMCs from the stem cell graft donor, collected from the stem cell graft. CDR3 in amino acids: CSVEDRNSNEQFF. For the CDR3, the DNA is TGCAGCGTTGAGGATAGAAATAGCAATGAGCAGTTCTTC.